This T cell receptor (beta chain) was captured by sequencing in a study of radiotherapy plus CTLA-4 blockade in lung cancer. Looking at the study overall: Overall, 18% of patients showed an objective response, while approximately 28% attained disease control. The study's findings and limits: Peripheral blood showed expansion of tumor-derived TCR clones after radiotherapy and ipilimumab. How blood T cell clones changed early, along with interferon-beta, reportedly forecast response best.

To note about this clone: Its antigen is not identified.

Assay: immunoSEQ multiplex PCR; the TCRdb copy retains only in-frame clones and omits some. The sample shows about 45,000 clones, roughly 60% of them seen only once. V shed 4 bases and J shed 7 bases, with 11 bases lying between them. Germline lookup yields CDR1 KGHSH and CDR2 LQKENI. The CDR3 covers 14 residues. The V call is TRBV18, the J call TRBJ1-6, with a possible D match to TRBD1 (6 bases). The clonotype originates from a human donor with non-small cell lung cancer who had a partial response to radiotherapy plus ipilimumab. The sample consisted of peripheral blood, taken from a patient treated with radiotherapy plus ipilimumab. CDR3 sequence reads: CASSRTDTNSPLHF. The DNA of the CDR3 is TGTGCCAGCTCACGGACAGACACCAATTCACCCCTCCACTTT.